This T cell receptor (beta chain) appears in the sequencing data of a study of blood T cell repertoires in COVID-19. About the research overall: Acute and convalescent COVID-19 specimens originated in the United States, Italy and Spain. T cells, B-cell-depleted T cells, or PBMCs supplied cDNA or gDNA.

Per the original methods: From reference gene primer amplification, estimates of nucleated cell counts were derived. TCRdb's copy holds only in-frame clones and misses some; the assay was immunoSEQ multiplex PCR. V and J calls and clone size are those listed in that table; D and trimming were worked out from the DNA. The data show some 100,000 clones, 75% to 90% seen once. V lost 4 bases and J 0 bases, leaving 13 bases between the germline ends. Germline V gene data show CDR1 as SGHRS and CDR2 as YFSETQ. The CDR3 consists of 15 residues. Sequenced sample: peripheral blood. This receptor was taken from a human donor in a cohort sampled during active COVID-19. This chain uses TRBV5-1 with TRBJ2-5; TRBD1 is a possible D gene (6 bases). The CDR3 loop reads CASSPGALYQETQYF. The CDR3 bases are TGCGCCAGCAGCCCAGGGGCCCTGTACCAAGAGACCCAGTACTTC.